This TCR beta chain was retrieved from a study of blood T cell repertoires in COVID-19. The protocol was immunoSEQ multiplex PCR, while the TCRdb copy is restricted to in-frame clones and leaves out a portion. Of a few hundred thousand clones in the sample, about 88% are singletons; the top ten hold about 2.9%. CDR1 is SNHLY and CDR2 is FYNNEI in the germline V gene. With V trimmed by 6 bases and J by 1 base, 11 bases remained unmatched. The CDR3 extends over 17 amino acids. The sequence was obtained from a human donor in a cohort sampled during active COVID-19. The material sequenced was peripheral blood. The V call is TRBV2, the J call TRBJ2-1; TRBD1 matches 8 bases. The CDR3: CASRVGQGDISYNEQFF. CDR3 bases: TGTGCCAGCAGAGTAGGACAGGGTGACATTTCCTACAATGAGCAGTTCTTC. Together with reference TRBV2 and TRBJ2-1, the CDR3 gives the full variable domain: EPEVTQTPSHQVTQMGQEVILRCVPISNHLYFYWYRQILGQKVEFLVSFYNNEISEKSEIFDDQFSVERPDGSNFTLKIRSTKLEDSAMYFCASRVGQGDISYNEQFFGPGTRLTVL.